This T cell receptor beta chain emerged from a study of tumor-infiltrating lymphocytes in primary liver carcinoma. For the study at large: Lesions, classed as T1-T3 N0M0, spanned roughly 4.2 to 11 cm across.

Concerning this clonotype: Sequence at one end of the junction differs from germline and may be a read error.

TCR beta cDNA was made from 400 to 500 ng total RNA with a constant-region primer. Slightly modified ARM-PCR served as the procedure for the TCR beta libraries. These libraries came from three rounds of nested multiplex PCR. TCRdb re-called the multiplex PCR reads through MiXCR, storing one row per CDR3 protein. Among 150,000 to 200,000 distinct CDR3 sequences listed, roughly 60% were seen once. Germline DNA was also extracted, with blood RNA taken from unsorted whole blood. This receptor was identified in a man aged 40-49 years with primary liver carcinoma and hepatitis B virus infection. Input material: peripheral blood.

The CDR3 protein is CASSLGAARGSSYEQYF. CDR3 DNA: TGTGCCAGCAGCTTAGGGGCAGCCCGAGGGTCTTCCTACGAGCAATACTTC. The V and J genes are TRBV11-1 and TRBJ2-7; D possibly corresponds to TRBD2 (5 bases). The CDR3 contains 17 residues. Germline CDR1 and CDR2: SGHAT and FQDESV (reference sequence).